One sample yielded the 27 T cell receptor beta chains listed below, sequenced in a study of blood T cell repertoires in COVID-19. Clones were read by immunoSEQ multiplex PCR, and TCRdb kept only the in-frame ones, dropping some. The table has 72,000 or so clones, 90% seen once. The sequenced sample was peripheral blood. Receptors originate from a woman aged 80 or over with acute or convalescent COVID-19.

The rearrangement joins TRBV6-5 to TRBJ1-5; weak D call: TRBD1 (5 bases). The V gene's germline CDR1 is MNHEY and CDR2 SVGAGI. Trimming removed 7 bases from V and 3 bases from J, with 10 bases in between. The CDR3 consists of 13 residues. The CDR3 reads CASNGAVNQPQHF. Written as DNA, the CDR3 is TGTGCCAGCAATGGGGCAGTCAATCAGCCCCAGCATTTT.

The chain employs TRBV9 and TRBJ2-1; D is undetermined. The V gene lost 0 bases and the J gene lost 9 bases, with 7 bases spanning the gap. Germline assignment: CDR1 SGDLS and CDR2 YYNGEE. The CDR3 sequence is 12 residues long. In DNA form, the CDR3 reads TGTGCCAGCAGCGTAGTGACTGGTGAGCAGTTCTTC. Residues: CASSVVTGEQFF.

The genes are TRBV9 and TRBJ1-1; 9 bases line up with TRBD1. The CDR3 is 17 residues long. With 0 bases clipped from V and 3 bases from J, the junction kept 9 bases outside the gene matches. Per germline, CDR1 SGDLS and CDR2 YYNGEE. CDR3 coding DNA: TGTGCCAGCAGCGTAGCTACGGGGACAGGGTTCCACACTGAAGCTTTCTTT. It translates to CASSVATGTGFHTEAFF.

This chain connects TRBV19 to TRBJ2-3; no definite D call. Germline V gene sequence: CDR1 LNHDA, CDR2 SQIVND (reference sequence). Trimming pared 1 base from V and 6 bases from J, leaving 8 bases between. This CDR3 is 13 amino acids long. The CDR3 bases are TGTGCCAGTAGTATAGCGGTACCCGATACGCAGTATTTT. It is translated as CASSIAVPDTQYF.

V usage is TRBV12-3 or TRBV12-4 and J usage is TRBJ2-2; D is possibly TRBD2 (6 bases). This CDR3 is built from 13 residues. V lost 6 bases to trimming and J lost 11 bases, with 16 bases between them. The CDR3 region is CASSFQGGYELFF. The CDR3 region has the DNA TGTGCCAGCAGCTTCCAGGGAGGATATGAGCTGTTTTTT.

V is TRBV7-9 and J is TRBJ2-7; possible D gene TRBD1, 5 bases. Trimming took off 2 bases at V and 3 bases at J, with 11 bases between the two ends. This CDR3 region has 14 residues. Germline lookup yields CDR1 SEHNR and CDR2 FQNEAQ (reference sequence). The CDR3 DNA follows: TGTGCCAGCAGCTTACTAGGGGCGGACTACGAGCAGTACTTC. Translated: CASSLLGADYEQYF.

Here the CDR3 DNA reads TGTGCCAGCAGCTCGCTCCGGACAGGGGGCGGTGAAAAACTGTTTTTT. It is translated as CASSSLRTGGGEKLFF. V usage is TRBV7-9 and J usage is TRBJ1-4; TRBD1 agrees at 11 bases. J gave up 7 bases and V 4 bases, and 8 bases lay outside the gene matches. This CDR3 is 16 amino acids long. Looked up from germline, CDR1 is SEHNR and CDR2 is FQNEAQ (reference sequence).

This chain joins TRBV27 and TRBJ2-1; 10 bases line up with TRBD1. J lost 8 bases, V lost 5 bases, and 3 bases had no gene match. The CDR3 extends over 13 amino acids. Germline-derived CDR1 and CDR2 are MNHEY and SMNVEV (reference sequence). The CDR3 bases are TGTGCCAGCAGTCCGACAGGGGGCTATGAGCAGTTCTTC. Translated, it gives CASSPTGGYEQFF.

The chain carries TRBV2 and TRBJ1-2; 8 bases are a match to TRBD1. Germline V gives CDR1 SNHLY, CDR2 FYNNEI. The CDR3 is 14 residues long. V gave up 3 bases and J gave up 4 bases; unmatched junction bases: 4. The CDR3 nucleotides read TGTGCCAGCAGTGAGGCAGGGGGCAGCTATGGCTACACCTTC. It yields the protein CASSEAGGSYGYTF. Complete variable domain (other parts from reference TRBV2 and TRBJ1-2): EPEVTQTPSHQVTQMGQEVILRCVPISNHLYFYWYRQILGQKVEFLVSFYNNEISEKSEIFDDQFSVERPDGSNFTLKIRSTKLEDSAMYFCASSEAGGSYGYTFGSGTRLTVV.

This chain connects TRBV5-1 to TRBJ2-5, with TRBD2 as a possible D gene (5 bases). This CDR3 region has 12 residues. CDR1 and CDR2 from the germline V gene are SGHRS and YFSETQ. Trimming stripped 3 bases from V and 5 bases from J, with 8 bases between. The CDR3 DNA reads TGCGCCAGCAGCTCGGGGTATGAGACCCAGTACTTC. Encoded protein: CASSSGYETQYF.

The rearrangement uses TRBV6-2 or TRBV6-3 and TRBJ1-5; no clear D. The V end lost 0 bases, the J end lost 5 bases, and 14 bases lay between the germline ends. Germline V gene lookup returns CDR1 MNHEY and CDR2 SVGEGT. The CDR3 runs to 16 residues. The DNA for the CDR3 is TGTGCCAGCAGTTACTCGACCGGGATAAAATATCAGCCCCAGCATTTT. This encodes CASSYSTGIKYQPQHF.

In this sample, this clone turned up once. In nucleotides, the CDR3 is TGTGCCAGCAGCTTAAACAGGGGATTGAGCGGGGAGCTGTTTTTT. As protein: CASSLNRGLSGELFF. The V and J genes are TRBV5-4 and TRBJ2-2; TRBD1 matches at 7 bases. The CDR3 sequence is 15 residues long. Trimming cost V 2 bases and J 7 bases; bases outside gene matches: 8. CDR1 is SGHNT, CDR2 YYREEE, per germline (reference sequence).

This clone has more than one count but fewer than ten. This CDR3 is also generated by other DNA sequences in the sample. The chain uses TRBV5-1 and TRBJ2-5; 8 positions match TRBD2. CDR1 is SGHRS, CDR2 YFSETQ, per germline. The CDR3 loop spans 14 amino acids. V was clipped by 2 bases and J by 2 bases; unmatched bases: 2. This CDR3 is CASSLLAGQETQYF. CDR3 DNA sequence: TGCGCCAGCAGCTTATTAGCGGGGCAAGAGACCCAGTACTTC. Combining the CDR3 with reference TRBV5-1 and TRBJ2-5 gives the whole variable domain KAGVTQTPRYLIKTRGQQVTLSCSPISGHRSVSWYQQTPGQGLQFLFEYFSETQRNKGNFPGRFSGRQFSNSRSEMNVSTLELGDSALYLCASSLLAGQETQYFGPGTRLLVL.

This clone appeared a single time. The V and J genes are TRBV7-9 and TRBJ1-1; tentative D call: TRBD1 (5 bases). The V gene lost 4 bases and the J gene lost 6 bases, with 15 bases spanning the gap. Germline CDR1 is SEHNR and CDR2 is FQNEAQ (reference sequence). The length of the CDR3 is 14 residues. For the CDR3, the DNA is TGTGCCAGCAGCTCCACCGGCGGGGGGGCTGAAGCTTTCTTT. It codes for CASSSTGGGAEAFF.

A note on this clone: Other DNA sequences in this sample translate to the same CDR3. The rearrangement uses TRBV18 and TRBJ1-2, with 9 nucleotides matching TRBD1. V lost 3 bases and J lost 5; bases outside the gene matches: 1. Germline CDR1 is KGHSH and CDR2 is LQKENI. CDR3 length: 13 residues. CDR3 amino acids: CASSPTGGYGYTF. Written as DNA, the CDR3 is TGTGCCAGCTCACCGACAGGGGGATATGGCTACACCTTC.

This chain uses TRBV6-1 with TRBJ1-1; a weak D match, TRBD1 (6 bases). The V end was cut by 1 base, the J end by 5 bases, with 20 bases between. Per the germline V gene, CDR1 is MNHNS and CDR2 is SASEGT. The CDR3 is made up of 17 amino acids. CDR3 coding DNA: TGTGCCAGCAGTGAAGAAATAGGGGGTGGGTTAGGAACTGAAGCTTTCTTT. Protein sequence: CASSEEIGGGLGTEAFF.

V and J are TRBV7-9 and TRBJ1-4; the D gene is possibly TRBD1 (6 bases). This CDR3 contains 16 residues. V lost 4 bases and J lost 0, with 12 bases in between. Germline CDR1 and CDR2: SEHNR and FQNEAQ (reference sequence). The DNA of the CDR3 is TGTGCCAGCAGCTCCAGGACAGTATCAACTAATGAAAAACTGTTTTTT. Its protein is CASSSRTVSTNEKLFF.

The V call is TRBV2, the J call TRBJ1-2; the D gene is possibly TRBD1 (6 bases). The CDR3 runs to 13 residues. Trimming left V 7 bases short and J 3 bases short, with 12 bases between. The germline V gene encodes CDR1 SNHLY and CDR2 FYNNEI. The DNA for the CDR3 is TGTGCCAGCACCCAGGACAGACACTATGGCTACACCTTC. Translation gives CASTQDRHYGYTF.

The chain carries TRBV7-9 and TRBJ1-4; 8 bases agree with TRBD1. Germline trimming cut 5 bases from V and 7 bases from J; bases unmatched to any gene: 9. CDR3 size: 15 residues. CDR1 and CDR2 from the germline V gene are SEHNR and FQNEAQ (reference sequence). CDR3 loop: CASSPTGGGGEKLFF. The CDR3, as DNA: TGTGCCAGCAGCCCAACAGGGGGGGGAGGTGAAAAACTGTTTTTT.

The chain employs TRBV5-1 and TRBJ2-3, with D perhaps matching TRBD1 (5 bases). Germline CDR1 SGHRS, CDR2 YFSETQ. The CDR3 loop spans 14 amino acids. V was pared by 4 bases and J by 3 bases, with 12 bases between. The CDR3 is CASSAHPGTDTQYF. CDR3 bases: TGCGCCAGCAGCGCCCACCCAGGGACAGATACGCAGTATTTT.

DNA for the CDR3: TGTGCCAGCAGTGATAACCCAGGGGGTAGCAATCAGCCCCAGCATTTT. Protein product: CASSDNPGGSNQPQHF. This chain joins TRBV6-1 and TRBJ1-5, with TRBD1 matching over 7 bases. CDR3 length equals 16 residues. V shed 3 bases and J 0 bases; nucleotides not matched to a gene: 5. CDR1 and CDR2 from the germline V gene are MNHNS and SASEGT.

The rearrangement uses TRBV28 and TRBJ1-4, with D tentatively TRBD1 (5 bases). The V end lost 5 bases, the J end lost 4 bases, and 11 bases lay between the germline ends. The CDR3 has 14 residues. Per the germline V gene, CDR1 is MDHEN and CDR2 is SYDVKM. CDR3: CASSPGGGNEKLFF. CDR3 nucleotides: TGTGCCAGCAGTCCCGGGGGGGGTAATGAAAAACTGTTTTTT.

V gene TRBV7-2 combines with J gene TRBJ2-7, with 12 bases matching TRBD2. The CDR3 consists of 15 residues. Per germline, CDR1 SGHTA and CDR2 FQGNSA. Trimming took 5 bases from V and 2 from J; bases not matched to a gene: 4. CDR3 nucleotides: TGTGCCAGCAGCCAGGGACTAGCGGGCACCTACGAGCAGTACTTC. This sequence encodes CASSQGLAGTYEQYF.

The chain employs TRBV7-9 and TRBJ1-1, with 7 nucleotides matching TRBD1. Trimming at V came to 5 bases and at J to 1 base, leaving 1 base not matched to a gene. Germline V gene sequence: CDR1 SEHNR, CDR2 FQNEAQ (reference sequence). The CDR3 totals 13 residues. CDR3 nucleotides: TGTGCCAGCAGCCGACAGGGGAACACTGAAGCTTTCTTT. It codes for CASSRQGNTEAFF.

This chain connects TRBV5-1 to TRBJ2-7; maybe TRBD1 (5 bases). Germline CDR1 reads SGHRS; CDR2 reads YFSETQ. V shed 2 bases and J shed 4 bases, with 10 bases lying between them. The CDR3 runs to 13 residues. Written as DNA, the CDR3 is TGCGCCAGCAGCTTACAGGACGGGTACGAGCAGTACTTC. Translated: CASSLQDGYEQYF.

The chain links TRBV19 to TRBJ1-5; TRBD1 matches 8 bases. This CDR3 contains 16 residues. CDR1 and CDR2 (germline): LNHDA, SQIVND (reference sequence). The junction had 12 bases not matched to a gene; V was cut back by 5 bases and J by 6 bases. CDR3: CASSGRGTGTAQPQHF. The CDR3 DNA follows: TGTGCCAGTAGTGGGAGGGGGACAGGAACGGCTCAGCCCCAGCATTTT. The full variable domain, in which reference TRBV19 and TRBJ1-5 provide the parts outside the CDR3, is DGGITQSPKYLFRKEGQNVTLSCEQNLNHDAMYWYRQDPGQGLRLIYYSQIVNDFQKGDIAEGYSVSREKKESFPLTVTSAQKNPTAFYLCASSGRGTGTAQPQHFGDGTRLSIL.

The chain links TRBV4-1 to TRBJ1-5; TRBD1 matches 9 bases. Germline lookup yields CDR1 MGHRA and CDR2 YSYEKL. The CDR3 length is 17 residues. V was clipped by 8 bases and J by 4 bases; unmatched bases: 15. CDR3 nucleotides: TGCGCCAGCGGAGGTGATACCGGGACAGGGTTTAATCAGCCCCAGCATTTT. Translating gives CASGGDTGTGFNQPQHF.